Sequencing of this TCR beta chain was carried out in a study of blood T cells in healthy people across ages. Findings and caveats of the study: Expanded clonotype shifts may have been confounded, as the donors had an unknown CMV status. It was the long-lived donors that had more naive CD4+ cells and higher diversity than aged donors.

CDR1 SGHTA and CDR2 FQGTGA come from the germline V gene. The CDR3 extends over 13 amino acids. V shed 5 bases and J shed 5 bases, with 10 bases lying between them. To note about this clonotype: Its cognate antigen is unknown.

Combining a sample-barcoded 5' primer with a J-beta primer mix, a second PCR ran for roughly 6 to 11 cycles. MiXCR was run by TCRdb on the 5' RACE reads, yielding one entry per CDR3 protein. The sample yields approximately 800,000 distinct CDR3 sequences, 60% to 80% seen once. The material sequenced was blood. The sequence was obtained from a man under 40 in good health. The V gene is TRBV7-3, the J gene TRBJ2-1; D gene ambiguous. CDR3 in amino acids: CASSEYLDNEQFF. CDR3 sequence (DNA): TGTGCCAGCAGCGAATATCTTGACAATGAGCAGTTCTTC.